A single sample gave rise to the 18 T cell receptor beta chains below, sequenced in a study of blood T cells in healthy people across ages. Combining a sample-barcoded 5' primer with a J-beta primer mix, a second PCR ran for 7 to 11 cycles. TCRdb redid the calling of the 5' RACE reads with MiXCR, one entry per CDR3 protein. The repertoire consists of about 1.6 million distinct CDR3 sequences, with roughly 32% occurring once and the leading ten covering 10% to 12%. Specimen: blood. The receptors derive from a woman in her thirties in good health.

This clonotype showed up just a few times. V is TRBV4-1 and J is TRBJ2-7; the D gene is possibly TRBD1 (6 bases). Between the trimmed V and J ends, which lost 6 bases and 3 bases, there was a span of 15 bases. The CDR3 extends over 14 amino acids. Germline V gives CDR1 MGHRA, CDR2 YSYEKL. For the CDR3, the DNA is TGCGCCAGCAGACGCCTACAGGGAAACTACGAGCAGTACTTC. Its translation: CASRRLQGNYEQYF.

This clonotype was detected ten times or more. J is TRBJ2-3 and V is TRBV4-1; D not certain. The CDR3 covers 14 residues. Trimming removed 0 bases at V and 4 bases at J, with 8 bases between. From germline, CDR1 is MGHRA and CDR2 YSYEKL. CDR3 bases: TGCGCCAGCAGCCAAGATCGGGCCCCAGATACGCAGTATTTT. As protein: CASSQDRAPDTQYF.

The J gene is TRBJ1-5, the V gene TRBV20-1; a possible D gene is TRBD1 (6 bases). This CDR3 contains 15 residues. Per the germline V gene, CDR1 is DFQATT and CDR2 is SNEGSKA (reference sequence). Between the trimmed V and J ends, which lost 5 bases and 6 bases, there was a span of 20 bases. The CDR3 here is CSAFPGGRVPQPQHF. The CDR3 coding sequence is TGCAGTGCTTTCCCGGGGGGGCGAGTTCCTCAGCCCCAGCATTTT.

The gene calls are TRBV20-1 and TRBJ1-2, with 7 bases lining up with TRBD1. V was clipped by 2 bases and J by 4 bases; unmatched bases: 4. The germline CDR1 and CDR2 sequences are DFQATT and SNEGSKA (reference sequence). This CDR3 region has 13 residues. CDR3 loop: CSARRDSVYGYTF. CDR3 in DNA: TGCAGTGCTAGACGGGACAGTGTCTATGGCTACACCTTC.

The chain has TRBV24-1 and TRBJ1-2; D not resolved. Germline V gives CDR1 KGHDR, CDR2 SFDVKD. Trimming removed 2 bases at V and 8 bases at J, with 17 bases between. This CDR3 is 15 amino acids long. The CDR3 protein is CATSDSKERGSGYTF. Written as DNA, the CDR3 is TGTGCCACCAGTGATTCAAAGGAGAGAGGCAGCGGCTACACCTTC.

The J gene is TRBJ1-1, the V gene TRBV2, with 9 nucleotides matching TRBD1. The germline gives CDR1 SNHLY, CDR2 FYNNEI. Trimming removed 6 bases from V and 11 bases from J; junction bases left unmatched: 10. This CDR3 has 13 residues. For the CDR3, the DNA is TGTGCCAGCAGAGAGGGGACAGGGCGCGGGGCTTTCTTT. Its protein is CASREGTGRGAFF.

This clonotype has a single count. The J gene is TRBJ1-5, the V gene TRBV28, with D perhaps matching TRBD1 (6 bases). Germline V gene sequence: CDR1 MDHEN, CDR2 SYDVKM. The CDR3 covers 12 residues. Trimming shortened V by 4 bases and J by 9 bases, and 10 bases separated the two germline ends. CDR3 amino acids: CASSSTGRPQHF. The CDR3 DNA follows: TGTGCCAGCAGTTCCACAGGGAGGCCCCAGCATTTT.

This rearrangement joins TRBV20-1 to TRBJ1-2, with TRBD1 identical over 12 bases. This CDR3 spans 15 amino acids. Germline-derived CDR1 and CDR2 are DFQATT and SNEGSKA (reference sequence). With 2 bases clipped from V and 8 bases from J, the junction kept 9 bases outside the gene matches. The CDR3 DNA sequence: TGCAGTGCTAGACAACCGGGACAGGGGGCGCAAGGCTACACCTTC. It translates to CSARQPGQGAQGYTF.

This clonotype showed up many times. The V and J genes are TRBV9 and TRBJ1-2; 9 bases are shared with TRBD1. Germline CDR1 reads SGDLS; CDR2 reads YYNGEE. CDR3 length: 14 residues. The V gene end was trimmed by 3 bases and the J gene end by 2 bases; junction bases not matched to a gene: 2. The CDR3, as DNA: TGTGCCAGCAGCGCCGGACAGGGGAACTATGGCTACACCTTC. Translating it yields CASSAGQGNYGYTF. The full variable domain, rest sourced from reference TRBV9 and TRBJ1-2, is DSGVTQTPKHLITATGQRVTLRCSPRSGDLSVYWYQQSLDQGLQFLIQYYNGEERAKGNILERFSAQQFPDLHSELNLSSLELGDSALYFCASSAGQGNYGYTFGSGTRLTVV.

This chain connects TRBV20-1 to TRBJ1-5, with 7 bases lining up with TRBD1. This CDR3 region has 16 residues. Per the germline V gene, CDR1 is DFQATT and CDR2 is SNEGSKA (reference sequence). The ends lost 3 bases at V and 3 bases at J; junction bases unmatched: 11. The DNA for the CDR3 is TGCAGTGCTAGGGGTCGAACAGGGGTTTTCAATCAGCCCCAGCATTTT. It encodes CSARGRTGVFNQPQHF.

This clonotype has at least ten counts. The chain employs TRBV4-1 and TRBJ2-1, with D uncertain. V dropped 3 bases and J dropped 0 bases, with 6 bases sitting between them. CDR3 size: 14 residues. The germline gives CDR1 MGHRA, CDR2 YSYEKL. In nucleotides, the CDR3 is TGCGCCAGCAGCCATGTAAGCTCCTACAATGAGCAGTTCTTC. Translation: CASSHVSSYNEQFF.

V gene TRBV20-1 combines with J gene TRBJ2-7; 7 nucleotides match TRBD1. The CDR3 has 14 residues. J was trimmed by 1 base and V by 6 bases; bases with no gene match: 9. Germline values: CDR1 DFQATT, CDR2 SNEGSKA (reference sequence). DNA for the CDR3: TGCAGTGCCTCCGGGACAGCCTCTTCCTACGAGCAGTACTTC. Translating gives CSASGTASSYEQYF.

This chain links TRBV20-1 with TRBJ1-2; possible D gene TRBD1, 5 bases. The germline V and J ends were trimmed by 0 bases and 2 bases, with 19 bases remaining between them. Per the germline V gene, CDR1 is DFQATT and CDR2 is SNEGSKA (reference sequence). This CDR3 is 17 amino acids long. CDR3 DNA sequence: TGCAGTGCTAGAGATCTCGGGACCACTCCGGGCAACTATGGCTACACCTTC. This gives the protein CSARDLGTTPGNYGYTF.

The CDR3, as DNA: TGTGCCAGCAGCTCCTTTTGGAATGAGCAGTTCTTC. This encodes CASSSFWNEQFF. The J gene is TRBJ2-1, the V gene TRBV9; the D is unclear. Trimming removed 4 bases from V and 7 bases from J, with 9 bases in between. Looked up from germline, CDR1 is SGDLS and CDR2 is YYNGEE. CDR3 length equals 12 residues.

This clonotype was picked up a small number of times. The genes are TRBV18 and TRBJ1-5; D gene uncertain. Looked up from germline, CDR1 is KGHSH and CDR2 is LQKENI. CDR3 length: 15 amino acids. V lost 2 bases and J lost 7, with 15 bases in between. The CDR3 region is CASSPGFGRTQPQHF. CDR3 nucleotides: TGTGCCAGCTCACCAGGTTTTGGGCGTACCCAGCCCCAGCATTTT.

The chain joins TRBV12-3 or TRBV12-4 to TRBJ2-7; 13 bases agree with TRBD2. V shed 7 bases, J shed 1 base, and the junction held 4 bases outside the gene matches. The CDR3 covers 15 residues. The DNA of the CDR3 is TGTGCCAGCACCGTGGGACTAGCGGGGTCCTACGAGCAGTACTTC. It codes for CASTVGLAGSYEQYF.

This clonotype was observed at least ten times. This chain uses TRBV11-2 with TRBJ2-3; D not resolved. The CDR3 length is 11 residues. Germline V lookup: CDR1 SGHAT, CDR2 FQNNGV. V dropped 4 bases and J dropped 5 bases, with 4 bases sitting between them. DNA of the CDR3: TGTGCCAGCAGCTCCCAAGATACGCAGTATTTT. Translated, it gives CASSSQDTQYF.

The chain recombines TRBV28 with TRBJ2-3; D perhaps matches TRBD1 (6 bases). V lost 8 bases, J lost 4 bases, and 16 bases lay in between. Germline V gives CDR1 MDHEN, CDR2 SYDVKM. The CDR3 runs to 14 residues. The CDR3 bases are TGTGCCAGCGCCCCACCCCCAGGGGCAGATACGCAGTATTTT. This sequence encodes CASAPPPGADTQYF.